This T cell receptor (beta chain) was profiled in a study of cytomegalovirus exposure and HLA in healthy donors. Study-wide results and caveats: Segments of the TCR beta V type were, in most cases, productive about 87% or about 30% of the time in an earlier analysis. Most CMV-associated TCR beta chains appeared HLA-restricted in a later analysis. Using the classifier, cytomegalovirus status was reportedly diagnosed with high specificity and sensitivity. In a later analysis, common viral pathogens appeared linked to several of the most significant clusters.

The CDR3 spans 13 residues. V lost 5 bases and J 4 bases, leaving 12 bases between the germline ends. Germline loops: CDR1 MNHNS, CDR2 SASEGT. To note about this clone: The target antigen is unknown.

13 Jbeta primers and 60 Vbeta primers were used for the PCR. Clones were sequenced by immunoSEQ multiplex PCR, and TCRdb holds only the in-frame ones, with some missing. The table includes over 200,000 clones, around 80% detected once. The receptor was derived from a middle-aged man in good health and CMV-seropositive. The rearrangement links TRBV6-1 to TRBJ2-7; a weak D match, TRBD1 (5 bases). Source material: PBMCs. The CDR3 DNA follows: TGTGCCAGCAGTCCCAGGGCCCTATACGAGCAGTACGTC. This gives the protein CASSPRALYEQYV.